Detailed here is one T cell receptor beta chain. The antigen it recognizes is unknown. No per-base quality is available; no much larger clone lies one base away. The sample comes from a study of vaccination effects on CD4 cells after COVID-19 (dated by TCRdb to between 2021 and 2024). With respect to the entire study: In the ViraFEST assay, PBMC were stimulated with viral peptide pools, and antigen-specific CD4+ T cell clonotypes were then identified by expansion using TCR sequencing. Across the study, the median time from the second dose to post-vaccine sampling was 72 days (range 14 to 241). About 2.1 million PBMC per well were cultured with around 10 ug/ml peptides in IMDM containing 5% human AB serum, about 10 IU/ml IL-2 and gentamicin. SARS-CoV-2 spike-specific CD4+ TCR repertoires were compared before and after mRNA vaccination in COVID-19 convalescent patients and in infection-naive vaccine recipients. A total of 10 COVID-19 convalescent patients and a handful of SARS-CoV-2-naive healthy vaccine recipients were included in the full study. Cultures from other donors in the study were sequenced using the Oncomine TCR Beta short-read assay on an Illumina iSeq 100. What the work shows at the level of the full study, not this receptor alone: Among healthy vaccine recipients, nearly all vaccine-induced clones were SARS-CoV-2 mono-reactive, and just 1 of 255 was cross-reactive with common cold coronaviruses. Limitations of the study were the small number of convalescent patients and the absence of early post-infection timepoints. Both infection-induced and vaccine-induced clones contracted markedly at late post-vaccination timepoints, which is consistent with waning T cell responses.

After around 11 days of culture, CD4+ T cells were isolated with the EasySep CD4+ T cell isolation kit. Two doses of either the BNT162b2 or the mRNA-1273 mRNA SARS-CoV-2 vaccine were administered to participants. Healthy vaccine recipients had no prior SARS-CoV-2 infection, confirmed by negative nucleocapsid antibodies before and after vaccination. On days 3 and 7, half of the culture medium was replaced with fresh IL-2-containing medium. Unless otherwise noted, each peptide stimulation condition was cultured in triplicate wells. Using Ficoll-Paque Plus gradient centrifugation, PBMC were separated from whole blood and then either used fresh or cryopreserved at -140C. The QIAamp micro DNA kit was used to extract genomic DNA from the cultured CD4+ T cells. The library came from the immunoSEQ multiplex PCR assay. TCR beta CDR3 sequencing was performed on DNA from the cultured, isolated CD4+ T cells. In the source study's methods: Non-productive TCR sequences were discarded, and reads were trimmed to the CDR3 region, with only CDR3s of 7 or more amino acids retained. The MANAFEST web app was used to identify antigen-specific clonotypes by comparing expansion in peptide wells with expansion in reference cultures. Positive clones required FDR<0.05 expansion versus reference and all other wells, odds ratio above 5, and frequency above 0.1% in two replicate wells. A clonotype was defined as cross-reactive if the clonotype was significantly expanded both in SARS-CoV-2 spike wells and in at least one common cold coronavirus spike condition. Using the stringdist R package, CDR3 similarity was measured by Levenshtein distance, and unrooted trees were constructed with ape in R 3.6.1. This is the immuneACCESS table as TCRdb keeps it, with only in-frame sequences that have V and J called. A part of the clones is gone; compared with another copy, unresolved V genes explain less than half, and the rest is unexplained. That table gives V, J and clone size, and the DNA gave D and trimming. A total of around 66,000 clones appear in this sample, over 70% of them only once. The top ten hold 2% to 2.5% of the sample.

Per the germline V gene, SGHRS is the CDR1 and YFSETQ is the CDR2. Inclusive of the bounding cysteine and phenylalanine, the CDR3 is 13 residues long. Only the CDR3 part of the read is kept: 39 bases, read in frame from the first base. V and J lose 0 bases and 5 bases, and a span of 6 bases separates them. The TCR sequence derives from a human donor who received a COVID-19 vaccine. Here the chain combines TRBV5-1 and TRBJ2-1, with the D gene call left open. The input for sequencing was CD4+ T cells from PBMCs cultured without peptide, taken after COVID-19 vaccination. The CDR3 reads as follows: CASSLATNNEQFF. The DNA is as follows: TGCGCCAGCAGCTTGGCTACTAACAATGAGCAGTTCTTC.